A selection of T cell receptor beta chains follows, all from one sample in a study of shared clonotypes between healthy human individuals. TCRdb's copy holds only in-frame clones and misses some; the assay was immunoSEQ multiplex PCR. The sample yields some 360,000 clones, about 73% seen once. Source material: memory CD4+ T cells sorted from blood. The receptors were gathered from a man in his thirties or forties in good health. CDR3s include the opening cysteine and the closing phenylalanine or tryptophan. The D gene is left open where the match is weak. Clone sizes are given selectively: once, few, many, or a class where the clone is expanded.

abundance: -; v_gene: TRBV11-2; d_gene: -; j_gene: TRBJ2-3; CDR3aa: CASRLQSGTDTQYF; CDR3nt: TGTGCCAGCAGACTCCAAAGCGGGACAGATACGCAGTATTTT
abundance: -; v_gene: TRBV5-5; d_gene: TRBD1; j_gene: TRBJ1-2; CDR3aa: CASSRRGQNYGYTF; CDR3nt: TGTGCCAGCAGCCGCAGGGGACAGAACTATGGCTACACCTTC
abundance: -; v_gene: TRBV7-2; d_gene: -; j_gene: TRBJ2-2; CDR3aa: CASSLRDNTGELFF; CDR3nt: TGTGCCAGCAGCTTACGCGACAACACCGGGGAGCTGTTTTTT
abundance: once; v_gene: TRBV11-3; d_gene: -; j_gene: TRBJ2-1; CDR3aa: CASSLAGAYEQFF; CDR3nt: TGTGCCAGCAGCTTAGCGGGAGCCTATGAGCAGTTCTTC
abundance: -; v_gene: TRBV19; d_gene: TRBD1; j_gene: TRBJ2-7; CDR3aa: CASSSPRQGYYEQYF; CDR3nt: TGTGCCAGTAGTTCCCCACGACAGGGCTACTACGAGCAGTACTTC
abundance: -; v_gene: TRBV7-7; d_gene: -; j_gene: TRBJ2-2; CDR3aa: CASSLDVRRELFF; CDR3nt: TGTGCCAGCAGCTTGGACGTTCGAAGGGAGCTGTTTTTT
abundance: once; v_gene: TRBV18; d_gene: -; j_gene: TRBJ2-3; CDR3aa: CASSPPGAGSSTDTQYF; CDR3nt: TGTGCCAGCTCACCACCCGGGGCCGGGTCTAGCACAGATACGCAGTATTTT
abundance: -; v_gene: TRBV2; d_gene: -; j_gene: TRBJ2-3; CDR3aa: CASSGAGSTDTQYF; CDR3nt: TGTGCCAGCAGTGGAGCCGGCAGCACAGATACGCAGTATTTT
abundance: once; v_gene: TRBV28; d_gene: TRBD1; j_gene: TRBJ1-4; CDR3aa: CASSQPGGAYEKLFF; CDR3nt: TGTGCCAGCAGCCAACCAGGGGGCGCTTATGAAAAACTGTTTTTT
abundance: once; v_gene: TRBV5-1; d_gene: -; j_gene: TRBJ2-1; CDR3aa: CASSPDGRLTYNEQFF; CDR3nt: TGCGCCAGCAGCCCGGACGGACGATTAACCTACAATGAGCAGTTCTTC
abundance: -; v_gene: TRBV7-3; d_gene: TRBD2; j_gene: TRBJ2-1; CDR3aa: CASSPRGTSGRDEQFF; CDR3nt: TGTGCCAGCAGCCCCCGCGGGACTAGTGGAAGGGATGAGCAGTTCTTC
abundance: few; v_gene: TRBV28; d_gene: -; j_gene: TRBJ2-6; CDR3aa: CASIPAGANVLTF; CDR3nt: TGTGCCAGCATTCCGGCTGGGGCCAACGTCCTGACTTTC
abundance: -; v_gene: TRBV11-2; d_gene: TRBD2; j_gene: TRBJ2-5; CDR3aa: CASSDGTRGFGTQYF; CDR3nt: TGTGCCAGCAGCGACGGGACTAGGGGTTTTGGGACCCAGTACTTC
abundance: -; v_gene: TRBV25-1; d_gene: -; j_gene: TRBJ2-2; CDR3aa: CASSESKFTGELFF; CDR3nt: TGTGCCAGCAGTGAATCTAAGTTTACCGGGGAGCTGTTTTTT
abundance: -; v_gene: TRBV6-1; d_gene: -; j_gene: TRBJ1-5; CDR3aa: CASSEASWGGIGRRGGQPQHF; CDR3nt: TGTGCCAGCAGTGAAGCCTCCTGGGGGGGCATTGGGCGTCGGGGTGGTCAGCCCCAGCATTTT
abundance: -; v_gene: TRBV7-2; d_gene: -; j_gene: TRBJ2-1; CDR3aa: CASRPNHKGSEQFF; CDR3nt: TGTGCCAGCAGACCAAACCATAAAGGGAGTGAGCAGTTCTTC
abundance: -; v_gene: TRBV7-2; d_gene: TRBD1; j_gene: TRBJ2-4; CDR3aa: CASSYQGARAKNIQYF; CDR3nt: TGTGCCAGCAGCTACCAGGGGGCGCGGGCCAAAAACATTCAGTACTTC
abundance: -; v_gene: TRBV5-4; d_gene: TRBD2; j_gene: TRBJ2-3; CDR3aa: CASSLREGRADTQYF; CDR3nt: TGTGCCAGCAGCTTGAGGGAGGGCCGGGCAGATACGCAGTATTTT
abundance: few; v_gene: TRBV5-6; d_gene: -; j_gene: TRBJ1-6; CDR3aa: CASSLVVARSPLHF; CDR3nt: TGTGCCAGCAGCTTGGTTGTGGCAAGATCACCCCTCCACTTT
abundance: -; v_gene: TRBV10-1; d_gene: TRBD2; j_gene: TRBJ2-3; CDR3aa: CASSETTNSGTLRDTQYF; CDR3nt: TGCGCCAGCAGTGAGACCACTAATAGCGGGACCCTCAGAGATACGCAGTATTTT
abundance: -; v_gene: TRBV9; d_gene: -; j_gene: TRBJ1-1; CDR3aa: CASSVNRATEAFF; CDR3nt: TGTGCCAGCAGCGTAAACAGGGCCACTGAAGCTTTCTTT
abundance: -; v_gene: TRBV27; d_gene: TRBD2; j_gene: TRBJ2-1; CDR3aa: CASSRIAGGSHNEQFF; CDR3nt: TGTGCCAGCAGTCGAATAGCGGGAGGTTCCCACAATGAGCAGTTCTTC
abundance: -; v_gene: TRBV7-9; d_gene: TRBD2; j_gene: TRBJ2-3; CDR3aa: CASSNSGSIDTQYF; CDR3nt: TGTGCCAGCAGCAACAGCGGGAGCATAGATACGCAGTATTTT
abundance: -; v_gene: TRBV27; d_gene: TRBD1; j_gene: TRBJ2-3; CDR3aa: CASSLSGDRGFFVTDTQYF; CDR3nt: TGTGCCAGCAGTTTATCTGGGGACAGGGGATTTTTCGTGACAGATACGCAGTATTTT
abundance: -; v_gene: TRBV5-1; d_gene: -; j_gene: TRBJ2-7; CDR3aa: CASSLSGSSYEQYF; CDR3nt: TGCGCCAGCAGCTTGAGTGGGTCATCCTACGAGCAGTACTTC
abundance: -; v_gene: TRBV6-1; d_gene: -; j_gene: TRBJ2-7; CDR3aa: CASSEARLPKQYF; CDR3nt: TGTGCCAGCAGTGAAGCGCGGCTCCCCAAGCAGTACTTC
abundance: -; v_gene: TRBV18; d_gene: TRBD2; j_gene: TRBJ2-1; CDR3aa: CASSPGLAGGPENEQFF; CDR3nt: TGTGCCAGCTCGCCTGGACTAGCGGGAGGGCCAGAGAATGAGCAGTTCTTC
abundance: -; v_gene: TRBV7-8; d_gene: TRBD2; j_gene: TRBJ2-7; CDR3aa: CASSLGASGEQYF; CDR3nt: TGTGCCAGCAGCTTAGGGGCTAGCGGCGAGCAGTACTTC
abundance: many; v_gene: TRBV10-2; d_gene: TRBD2; j_gene: TRBJ2-2; CDR3aa: CASSESSLGLARAF; CDR3nt: TGCGCCAGCAGTGAGTCGAGTTTAGGACTAGCGCGTGCTTTT
abundance: -; v_gene: TRBV28; d_gene: -; j_gene: TRBJ2-5; CDR3aa: CASSPGVRGYQETQYF; CDR3nt: TGTGCCAGCAGTCCGGGGGTCAGGGGGTATCAAGAGACCCAGTACTTC
abundance: -; v_gene: TRBV30; d_gene: TRBD2; j_gene: TRBJ2-3; CDR3aa: CAWNWGGRGPDTQYF; CDR3nt: TGTGCCTGGAATTGGGGCGGGAGAGGGCCAGATACGCAGTATTTT
abundance: -; v_gene: TRBV30; d_gene: -; j_gene: TRBJ2-3; CDR3aa: CAWAQGGSNTDTQYF; CDR3nt: TGTGCCTGGGCACAAGGGGGAAGTAACACAGATACGCAGTATTTT
abundance: -; v_gene: TRBV6-1; d_gene: -; j_gene: TRBJ1-1; CDR3aa: CASSEYGVSTEAFF; CDR3nt: TGTGCCAGCAGTGAATATGGGGTAAGCACTGAAGCTTTCTTT
abundance: many; v_gene: TRBV12-5; d_gene: TRBD2; j_gene: TRBJ2-1; CDR3aa: CASGLAGPGLAGGSSYNEQFF; CDR3nt: TGTGCTAGTGGTTTGGCGGGACCGGGACTAGCGGGAGGGAGCTCCTACAATGAGCAGTTCTTC
abundance: few; v_gene: TRBV5-5; d_gene: -; j_gene: TRBJ2-5; CDR3aa: CASSLMETQYF; CDR3nt: TGTGCCAGCAGCTTGATGGAGACCCAGTACTTC
abundance: once; v_gene: TRBV10-3; d_gene: -; j_gene: TRBJ2-4; CDR3aa: CAISESLAKNIQYF; CDR3nt: TGTGCCATCAGTGAGTCTTTAGCCAAAAACATTCAGTACTTC
abundance: -; v_gene: TRBV5-1; d_gene: -; j_gene: TRBJ2-7; CDR3aa: CASSLSGQGLHEQYF; CDR3nt: TGCGCCAGCAGCTTGAGTGGCCAGGGGTTGCACGAGCAGTACTTC
abundance: -; v_gene: TRBV5-1; d_gene: TRBD2; j_gene: TRBJ2-7; CDR3aa: CASSQSGSRSYEQYF; CDR3nt: TGCGCCAGCAGCCAGAGCGGGAGTCGGTCCTACGAGCAGTACTTC
abundance: -; v_gene: TRBV11-2; d_gene: TRBD2; j_gene: TRBJ2-7; CDR3aa: CASSLSSGVTYEQYF; CDR3nt: TGTGCCAGCAGCTTATCTAGCGGGGTTACCTACGAGCAGTACTTC
abundance: -; v_gene: TRBV18; d_gene: TRBD1; j_gene: TRBJ2-7; CDR3aa: CASSQGQGAGEQYF; CDR3nt: TGTGCCAGCTCGCAGGGACAGGGCGCCGGGGAGCAGTACTTC
abundance: -; v_gene: TRBV27; d_gene: TRBD1; j_gene: TRBJ1-5; CDR3aa: CASGRGRNQPQHF; CDR3nt: TGTGCCAGCGGCAGGGGGCGCAATCAGCCCCAGCATTTT
abundance: -; v_gene: TRBV6-1; d_gene: -; j_gene: TRBJ1-1; CDR3aa: CASRGTWASTEAFF; CDR3nt: TGTGCCAGCAGAGGGACCTGGGCGAGCACTGAAGCTTTCTTT
abundance: -; v_gene: TRBV6-4; d_gene: -; j_gene: TRBJ2-1; CDR3aa: CASSVQGTHFNEQFF; CDR3nt: TGTGCCAGCAGCGTGCAGGGGACCCATTTCAATGAGCAGTTCTTC
abundance: few; v_gene: TRBV5-5; d_gene: -; j_gene: TRBJ2-5; CDR3aa: CASSEASGETQYF; CDR3nt: TGTGCCAGCAGCGAGGCTAGTGGGGAGACCCAGTACTTC
abundance: few; v_gene: TRBV10-3; d_gene: TRBD2; j_gene: TRBJ2-5; CDR3aa: CAISGLAGGGETQYF; CDR3nt: TGTGCCATCAGCGGACTAGCGGGAGGAGGGGAGACCCAGTACTTC